These 2 T cell receptor beta chains came from one sample sequenced in a study of CD8 T cells in ankylosing spondylitis (dated by TCRdb to about 2017). Libraries were prepared through 5' RACE. The sample was run on an Illumina HiSeq 2500. TCRdb reprocessed the public reads (quality trimming at Q25 with fastp, clone calling with MiXCR) and kept in-frame beta chains. Merged by CDR3 protein, the rows form single entries marked with the most common genes and DNA. Recorded for this sample are fewer than 350,000 distinct CDR3 sequences; roughly 10% of them occurred a single time. The ten largest account for 9.1% of the sample. Sequencing used blood, either unsorted or a sorted T cell fraction (not recorded which). These receptors were collected from a female donor with ankylosing spondylitis or in good health (not recorded which).

In this sample, this clonotype turned up many times. CDR3 in DNA: TGTGCCAGCAGTCCACTAGCCGGGTACCCTAATGAGCAGTTCTTC. This gives the protein CASSPLAGYPNEQFF. The genes are TRBV28 and TRBJ2-1; TRBD2 is a possible D gene (6 bases). Germline CDR1 reads MDHEN; CDR2 reads SYDVKM. This CDR3 has 15 amino acids. The V end lost 5 bases, the J end lost 7 bases, and 18 bases lay between the germline ends. Drawing the rest from reference TRBV28 and TRBJ2-1, the complete variable domain is DVKVTQSSRYLVKRTGEKVFLECVQDMDHENMFWYRQDPGLGLRLIYFSYDVKMKEKGDIPEGYSVSREKKERFSLILESASTNQTSMYLCASSPLAGYPNEQFFGPGTRLTVL.

This clonotype occurred once. The chain employs TRBV27 and TRBJ2-1; 7 positions agree with TRBD1. The germline V gene has CDR1 MNHEY and CDR2 SMNVEV (reference sequence). This CDR3 is built from 14 residues. The V gene end was trimmed by 5 bases and the J gene end by 5 bases; junction bases not matched to a gene: 6. CDR3 DNA sequence: TGTGCCAGCAGTCCCAGGGGGTCCCACAATGAGCAGTTCTTC. It is translated as CASSPRGSHNEQFF.